A selection of T cell receptor beta chains follows, all from one sample in a study of T cells in Graves' hyperthyroidism and ophthalmopathy. TCRdb re-derived calls from the multiplex PCR reads in MiXCR, one entry per CDR3 protein. The table shows about 320,000 distinct CDR3 sequences, with approximately 16% occurring only once. Sequencing input: blood. These receptors came from a man aged 25-45 years with Graves' hyperthyroidism. CDR3s include the opening cysteine and the closing phenylalanine or tryptophan. D genes are given only for firm matches. Clone size is not always given. Where it is, it says once, few, many or a class for expanded clones.

v_call	d_call	clone_size	j_call	cdr3_aa	cdr3_nt
TRBV20-1	TRBD1	many	TRBJ2-7	CSAREQGVSSYEQYF	TGCAGTGCTAGAGAGCAGGGGGTCAGCTCCTACGAGCAGTACTTC
TRBV24-1	NA	NA	TRBJ1-4	CATSDSTGGKEKLFF	TGTGCCACCAGTGACTCAACGGGGGGCAAGGAAAAACTGTTTTTT
TRBV5-1	NA	many	TRBJ1-5	CASSFGGLSNQPQHF	TGCGCCAGCAGCTTTGGCGGGCTTAGCAATCAGCCCCAGCATTTT
TRBV6-2/TRBV6-3	NA	many	TRBJ2-3	CASSLLTDTQYF	TGTGCCAGCAGTTTGCTCACAGATACGCAGTATTTT
TRBV7-8	NA	NA	TRBJ1-1	CASSLEGTITEAFF	TGTGCCAGCAGCTTAGAAGGGACAATTACTGAAGCTTTCTTT
TRBV20-1	TRBD2	many	TRBJ2-7	CSATPPGLFYEQYF	TGCAGTGCTACCCCCCCGGGACTATTCTACGAGCAGTACTTC
TRBV3-1	TRBD2	NA	TRBJ2-2	CASSLRTSGSLNTGELFF	TGTGCCAGCAGCCTTCGGACTAGCGGGAGCTTGAACACCGGGGAGCTGTTTTTT
TRBV18	TRBD2	many	TRBJ2-1	CASSLVESGGNEQFF	TGTGCCAGCTCCCTCGTAGAGAGCGGGGGCAATGAGCAGTTCTTC
TRBV2	NA	many	TRBJ2-5	CASSAVETQYF	TGTGCCAGCAGTGCGGTAGAGACCCAGTACTTC
TRBV20-1	NA	NA	TRBJ2-3	CSAPPESTDTQYF	TGCAGTGCTCCGCCGGAGAGCACAGATACGCAGTATTTT
TRBV20-1	TRBD1	NA	TRBJ2-1	CSATTGGIGSEQFF	TGCAGTGCTACCACAGGGGGCATCGGAAGTGAGCAGTTCTTC
TRBV11-2	NA	many	TRBJ2-2	CASSLLKGSNTGELFF	TGTGCCAGCAGCTTACTGAAGGGGAGCAACACCGGGGAGCTGTTTTTT
TRBV24-1	TRBD1	many	TRBJ1-1	CATSATGGTEAFF	TGTGCCACCAGTGCGACAGGGGGCACTGAAGCTTTCTTT
TRBV5-6	NA	many	TRBJ1-5	CASSQMIAGQPQHF	TGTGCCAGCAGCCAAATGATCGCGGGTCAGCCCCAGCATTTT
TRBV5-1	NA	few	TRBJ1-1	CASSLDLGTEAFF	TGCGCCAGCAGCTTGGATCTAGGCACTGAAGCTTTCTTT
TRBV19	TRBD1	NA	TRBJ1-5	CASSMGTGVGMSQPQHF	TGTGCCAGTAGTATGGGGACAGGGGTTGGTATGAGTCAGCCCCAGCATTTT
TRBV6-1	NA	few	TRBJ2-1	CASSWTGSYNEQFF	TGTGCCAGCAGTTGGACTGGCTCCTACAATGAGCAGTTCTTC
TRBV2	NA	NA	TRBJ2-7	CANEPQGLSYEQYF	TGTGCCAACGAACCCCAGGGGCTGTCCTACGAGCAGTACTTC
TRBV6-1	NA	few	TRBJ1-5	CASSEAARGYNQPQHF	TGTGCCAGCAGTGAAGCGGCCAGGGGATACAATCAGCCCCAGCATTTT
TRBV7-9	TRBD1	NA	TRBJ2-1	CASSKGWDRRNEQFF	TGTGCCAGCAGCAAAGGTTGGGACAGGAGGAATGAGCAGTTCTTC
TRBV7-3	TRBD1	many	TRBJ2-3	CASSIGDRGDTQYF	TGTGCCAGCAGCATAGGGGACAGGGGCGATACGCAGTATTTT
TRBV28	TRBD1	few	TRBJ1-5	CASNTGVGNQPQHF	TGTGCCAGCAACACAGGGGTAGGCAATCAGCCCCAGCATTTT
TRBV29-1	NA	many	TRBJ2-3	CSVRKADTQYF	TGCAGCGTCAGAAAGGCAGATACGCAGTATTTT
TRBV5-1	NA	NA	TRBJ2-5	CASSWGRSQETQYF	TGCGCCAGCAGCTGGGGACGGTCTCAAGAGACCCAGTACTTC
TRBV12-3/TRBV12-4	TRBD2	many	TRBJ2-1	CASSKRTSGRANEQFF	TGTGCCAGCAGTAAGAGGACTAGCGGGAGGGCCAATGAGCAGTTCTTC
TRBV28	NA	many	TRBJ2-7	CASRRASRYEQYF	TGTGCCAGCAGGAGGGCTAGTAGGTACGAGCAGTACTTC
TRBV9	TRBD2	few	TRBJ2-2	CASSSLAGGPTGELFF	TGTGCCAGCAGCTCCCTAGCGGGAGGGCCAACCGGGGAGCTGTTTTTT
TRBV4-1	TRBD2	NA	TRBJ2-3	CASSQHATSGTDTQYF	TGCGCCAGCAGCCAACATGCGACTAGCGGCACAGATACGCAGTATTTT
TRBV5-1	NA	few	TRBJ2-1	CASSATPASEGGEQFF	TGCGCCAGCAGCGCCACCCCGGCTAGCGAGGGGGGTGAGCAGTTCTTC
TRBV11-2	NA	many	TRBJ2-5	CASSLYSRGQYQETQYF	TGTGCCAGCAGCTTATACAGCAGGGGCCAGTACCAAGAGACCCAGTACTTC
TRBV9	TRBD2	few	TRBJ2-1	CASSASGTSSYNEQFF	TGTGCCAGCAGCGCTTCCGGGACTAGTTCCTACAATGAGCAGTTCTTC
TRBV28	NA	many	TRBJ2-1	CASSLWAREEVNEQFF	TGTGCCAGCAGTTTATGGGCCAGGGAGGAGGTCAATGAGCAGTTCTTC
TRBV3-1	TRBD1	NA	TRBJ2-3	CASSQGRQGGDTQYF	TGTGCCAGCAGCCAAGGAAGACAGGGCGGAGATACGCAGTATTTT
TRBV11-2	NA	many	TRBJ1-2	CASSLVGGGTNYGYTF	TGTGCCAGCAGCTTAGTGGGAGGAGGCACTAACTATGGCTACACCTTC
TRBV2	NA	few	TRBJ2-2	CASTAARTGELFF	TGTGCCAGCACCGCCGCACGCACCGGGGAGCTGTTTTTT
TRBV3-1	NA	many	TRBJ2-7	CASSQDLLVREQYF	TGTGCCAGCAGCCAAGATTTACTGGTTCGGGAGCAGTACTTC
TRBV7-2	NA	many	TRBJ2-1	CASSPQSDGGKFF	TGTGCCAGCAGCCCCCAAAGCGACGGGGGAAAGTTCTTC
TRBV5-1	NA	few	TRBJ2-1	CASSFEPGRGRNEQFF	TGCGCCAGCAGTTTCGAACCAGGTCGAGGGCGGAATGAGCAGTTCTTC
TRBV19	NA	few	TRBJ1-1	CASHLLPPGLATEAFF	TGTGCCAGCCACCTCCTCCCCCCAGGGTTGGCCACTGAAGCTTTCTTT
TRBV20-1	NA	NA	TRBJ1-1	CSAMASLNTEAFF	TGCAGTGCTATGGCAAGCTTGAACACTGAAGCTTTCTTT
TRBV12-5	NA	NA	TRBJ2-5	CASGMPDRTQYF	TGTGCTAGTGGTATGCCTGACAGAACCCAGTACTTC
TRBV6-1	NA	few	TRBJ2-1	CASRMWNEQFF	TGTGCCAGCAGAATGTGGAATGAGCAGTTCTTC
TRBV2	TRBD2	once	TRBJ2-2	CASSGTSETGELSF	TGTGCCAGTTCCGGGACTAGCGAAACCGGGGAGCTGTCTTTT
TRBV25-1	NA	NA	TRBJ2-3	CASSRASESTDTQYF	TGTGCCAGCAGTCGGGCTAGCGAGAGCACAGATACGCAGTATTTT
TRBV6-1	NA	few	TRBJ1-4	CASRGMGATNEKLFF	TGTGCCAGCAGGGGGATGGGTGCAACTAATGAAAAACTGTTTTTT